The 20 T cell receptor beta chains in this list originate from one sample, sequenced in a study of control samples from healthy donors and cancer patients. Clones were sequenced by immunoSEQ multiplex PCR, and TCRdb holds only the in-frame ones, with some missing. The sample lists 130,000 or so clones, approximately 90% occurring once. Source material: blood. These receptors came from a man aged 50 or older in good health.

V gene TRBV12-3 or TRBV12-4 combines with J gene TRBJ1-2; unclear D gene. The CDR3 is made up of 11 amino acids. V lost 5 bases to trimming and J lost 8 bases, with 9 bases between them. DNA for the CDR3: TGTGCCAGCAGTCGCTCGGAGGGCTACACCTTC. It translates to CASSRSEGYTF.

The rearrangement joins TRBV3-1 (or the pseudogene TRBV3-2) to TRBJ1-2, with unresolved D. CDR3 size: 17 residues. The V end lost 0 bases, the J end lost 4 bases, and 18 bases lay between the germline ends. The germline CDR1 and CDR2 sequences are LGHDT and YNNKEL (reference sequence). CDR3 in DNA: TGTGCCAGCAGCCAAGAGGAAGCAGGCCTATCCCTCTATGGCTACACCTTC. Translated: CASSQEEAGLSLYGYTF.

The chain uses TRBV2 and TRBJ1-1; 7 bases align to TRBD1. The V gene end was trimmed by 6 bases and the J gene end by 1 base; junction bases not matched to a gene: 2. The germline V gene encodes CDR1 SNHLY and CDR2 FYNNEI. The length of the CDR3 is 13 residues. The CDR3 here is CASSRTGNTEAFF. The CDR3 nucleotides are TGTGCCAGCAGCAGGACAGGGAACACTGAAGCTTTCTTT.

The gene calls are TRBV5-1 and TRBJ2-2; D is unresolved. Trimming left V 0 bases short and J 0 bases short, with 9 bases between. There are 16 residues in the CDR3. Germline CDR1 and CDR2: SGHRS and YFSETQ. CDR3 residues: CASSLAQPTNTGELFF. DNA for the CDR3: TGCGCCAGCAGCTTGGCGCAGCCGACGAACACCGGGGAGCTGTTTTTT.

This chain joins TRBV7-9 and TRBJ1-5; maybe TRBD1 (5 bases). The CDR3 has 15 amino acids. Trimming took 1 base from V and 4 from J, leaving 11 bases between them. Germline V gene lookup returns CDR1 SEHNR and CDR2 FQNEAQ (reference sequence). In DNA, the CDR3 is TGTGCCAGCAGCTTAGGGGCAGGGTATAATCAGCCCCAGCATTTT. This encodes CASSLGAGYNQPQHF.

V is TRBV5-1 and J is TRBJ1-2; 8 bases match TRBD1. The V and J ends lost 2 bases and 6 bases, in that order; junction bases with no gene match: 3. This CDR3 spans 13 amino acids. The germline V gene encodes CDR1 SGHRS and CDR2 YFSETQ. The chain's CDR3 is CASSFDRGNGYTF. The DNA of the CDR3 is TGCGCCAGCAGCTTTGACAGGGGAAATGGCTACACCTTC.

CDR3 loop: CASRLASLHEQFF. CDR3 bases: TGTGCCAGCCGACTAGCGTCTCTTCATGAGCAGTTCTTC. V usage is TRBV2 and J usage is TRBJ2-1; 8 bases fit TRBD2. V shed 8 bases and J 8 bases; nucleotides not matched to a gene: 8. The CDR3 runs to 13 residues. Germline lookup yields CDR1 SNHLY and CDR2 FYNNEI. Full variable domain (missing parts from reference TRBV2 and TRBJ2-1): EPEVTQTPSHQVTQMGQEVILRCVPISNHLYFYWYRQILGQKVEFLVSFYNNEISEKSEIFDDQFSVERPDGSNFTLKIRSTKLEDSAMYFCASRLASLHEQFFGPGTRLTVL.

The J gene is TRBJ2-6, the V gene TRBV5-1; D not resolved. Germline V gives CDR1 SGHRS, CDR2 YFSETQ. The CDR3 totals 15 residues. Trimming left V 6 bases short and J 0 bases short, with 10 bases between. Written as DNA, the CDR3 is TGCGCCAGCACCGTGGACGGCTCTGGGGCCAACGTCCTGACTTTC. Amino acid sequence: CASTVDGSGANVLTF.

The V call is TRBV19, the J call TRBJ1-5, with D unclear. The germline CDR1 and CDR2 sequences are LNHDA and SQIVND (reference sequence). The CDR3 has 14 amino acids. Deletions cut 7 bases from V and 4 bases from J, with 14 bases between. The CDR3 DNA sequence: TGTGCCAGTACCGATTTAAGTCCTAATCAGCCCCAGCATTTT. Translation: CASTDLSPNQPQHF.

The V call is TRBV19, the J call TRBJ1-2; the D gene is possibly TRBD1 (6 bases). The V end was cut by 4 bases, the J end by 6 bases, with 18 bases between. Germline CDR1 and CDR2: LNHDA and SQIVND (reference sequence). CDR3 length equals 15 residues. CDR3: CASSTPTGGSHGYTF. CDR3 coding DNA: TGTGCCAGTAGTACTCCCACGGGGGGCAGTCATGGCTACACCTTC.

This chain links TRBV6-1 with TRBJ2-3; no clear D gene. Germline CDR1 and CDR2: MNHNS and SASEGT. This CDR3 has 15 amino acids. Trimming took 0 bases from V and 0 from J, leaving 7 bases between them. The CDR3 DNA follows: TGTGCCAGCAGTGAAGCGTTTGACAGCACAGATACGCAGTATTTT. Translated: CASSEAFDSTDTQYF.

The chain has TRBV5-8 and TRBJ1-5, with no clear D. The germline gives CDR1 SGHTS, CDR2 YDEGEE. This CDR3 spans 13 amino acids. The V end lost 6 bases, the J end lost 0 bases, and 7 bases lay between the germline ends. The CDR3 is CASTPDSNQPQHF. CDR3 DNA sequence: TGTGCCAGCACCCCGGATAGCAATCAGCCCCAGCATTTT. The entire variable domain, with the rest obtained from reference TRBV5-8 and TRBJ1-5, is as follows: EAGVTQSPTHLIKTRGQQATLRCSPISGHTSVYWYQQALGLGLQFLLWYDEGEERNRGNFPPRFSGRQFPNYSSELNVNALELEDSALYLCASTPDSNQPQHFGDGTRLSIL.

The V call is TRBV27, the J call TRBJ2-7; 9 bases match TRBD1. CDR1 is MNHEY, CDR2 SMNVEV, per germline (reference sequence). With V trimmed by 5 bases and J by 2 bases, 7 bases remained unmatched. The CDR3 runs to 15 residues. As DNA, the CDR3 is TGTGCCAGCAGTCCTGACAGGGGGAACCCCTACGAGCAGTACTTC. Amino acid sequence: CASSPDRGNPYEQYF.

V gene TRBV11-1 combines with J gene TRBJ2-3, with 10 bases lining up with TRBD1. This CDR3 has 16 residues. Germline loops: CDR1 SGHAT, CDR2 FQDESV (reference sequence). J lost 4 bases, V lost 5 bases, and 9 bases had no gene match. The CDR3 protein is CASSLGQGGWADTQYF. The CDR3 DNA follows: TGTGCCAGCAGCCTCGGACAGGGGGGTTGGGCAGATACGCAGTATTTT.

The V gene is TRBV5-1, the J gene TRBJ1-4; TRBD1 agrees at 7 bases. CDR3 length equals 16 residues. The V gene end was trimmed by 3 bases and the J gene end by 8 bases; junction bases not matched to a gene: 13. Germline V CDR1 and CDR2: SGHRS, YFSETQ. Here the CDR3 reads CASSWGPGTAEEKLFF. The DNA of the CDR3 is TGCGCCAGCAGCTGGGGCCCCGGGACAGCGGAAGAAAAACTGTTTTTT.

The chain joins TRBV3-1 (or the pseudogene TRBV3-2) to TRBJ2-7; TRBD2 might be the D (5 bases). V dropped 0 bases and J dropped 4 bases, with 10 bases sitting between them. The CDR3 is made up of 14 amino acids. Germline V gene sequence: CDR1 LGHDT, CDR2 YNNKEL (reference sequence). CDR3 region: CASSQDGNYYEQYF. The CDR3 coding sequence is TGTGCCAGCAGCCAAGACGGGAACTATTACGAGCAGTACTTC.

V and J are TRBV6-1 and TRBJ1-2; TRBD1 matches 7 bases. The CDR3 extends over 15 amino acids. The V gene end was trimmed by 2 bases and the J gene end by 7 bases; junction bases not matched to a gene: 10. The germline V gene encodes CDR1 MNHNS and CDR2 SASEGT. CDR3 in DNA: TGTGCCAGCAGTGAAACTCGGGACAGATTGGGTGGCTACACCTTC. Translating it yields CASSETRDRLGGYTF.

The rearrangement links TRBV3-1 (or the pseudogene TRBV3-2) to TRBJ1-2, with 7 nucleotides matching TRBD1. V dropped 1 base and J dropped 8; count of bases not matched to a gene: 7. The CDR3 loop spans 14 amino acids. The V gene's germline CDR1 is LGHDT and CDR2 YNNKEL (reference sequence). CDR3 DNA: TGTGCCAGCAGCCAAGCACAGGGGACGGACGGCTACACCTTC. Protein sequence: CASSQAQGTDGYTF.

Points on this clone: This sample also contains other DNA sequences that code for the same CDR3. The chain has TRBV6-1 and TRBJ1-2, with TRBD1 identical over 8 bases. The CDR3 loop spans 15 amino acids. V was pared by 3 bases and J by 6 bases, with 9 bases of the junction left unmatched. CDR1 is MNHNS, CDR2 SASEGT, per germline. The CDR3 spells CASSDLQGGGDGYTF. The CDR3 region has the DNA TGTGCCAGCAGTGACCTACAGGGGGGAGGAGATGGCTACACCTTC.

The chain recombines TRBV18 with TRBJ1-3; D uncertain. V shed 3 bases and J shed 0 bases, with 12 bases lying between them. Germline loops: CDR1 KGHSH, CDR2 LQKENI. The CDR3 is 16 residues long. Here the CDR3 reads CASSPPTSNSGNTIYF. The DNA of the CDR3 is TGTGCCAGCTCACCTCCTACATCGAACTCTGGAAACACCATATATTTT.